A selection of T cell receptor beta chains follows, all from one sample in a study of blood T cell repertoires in COVID-19. Sequencing used immunoSEQ multiplex PCR; TCRdb keeps in-frame clones, though not all of them. The table has 90,000 to 110,000 clones, around 82% seen once. The sequenced sample was peripheral blood. These receptors were obtained from a woman aged 50 to 65 with acute or convalescent COVID-19. CDR3s include the opening cysteine and the closing phenylalanine or tryptophan. The order of the fields is CDR3 DNA, CDR3 protein, clone size, J gene, V gene, D gene. A D gene is named only where the DNA matches it firmly. Expanded clones get a size class; other rows say once, few or many, or leave the size out.

cdr3_nt: TGTGCCAGCAGTTACGGACAGGGGGTCTACGAGCAGTACTTC
cdr3_aa: CASSYGQGVYEQYF
clone_size: -
j_call: TRBJ2-7
v_call: TRBV6-5
d_call: TRBD1

cdr3_nt: TGTGCCAGCAGCCAGAGGGACAGGGGGACCAACTATGGCTACACCTTC
cdr3_aa: CASSQRDRGTNYGYTF
clone_size: -
j_call: TRBJ1-2
v_call: TRBV3-1/TRBV3-2
d_call: TRBD1

cdr3_nt: TGCGCCAGCAGCTGGCAGGGGGATGGCTACACCTTC
cdr3_aa: CASSWQGDGYTF
clone_size: -
j_call: TRBJ1-2
v_call: TRBV5-1
d_call: TRBD1

cdr3_nt: TGTGCCAGTAGTACGGCAGGGGCAAACACAGATACGCAGTATTTT
cdr3_aa: CASSTAGANTDTQYF
clone_size: -
j_call: TRBJ2-3
v_call: TRBV19
d_call: -

cdr3_nt: TGTGCTACCCGGGTGAGGGTAGAAGCTTTCTTT
cdr3_aa: CATRVRVEAFF
clone_size: -
j_call: TRBJ1-1
v_call: TRBV30
d_call: -

cdr3_nt: TGTGCCAGCTCACCCCTGATGACGACAGGGCCGAACACTGAAGCTTTCTTT
cdr3_aa: CASSPLMTTGPNTEAFF
clone_size: -
j_call: TRBJ1-1
v_call: TRBV18
d_call: TRBD1

cdr3_nt: TGTGCCAGCAGCCCTCAAGGGAGGGCCCGCGGGGGCTACACCTTC
cdr3_aa: CASSPQGRARGGYTF
clone_size: -
j_call: TRBJ1-2
v_call: TRBV14
d_call: -

cdr3_nt: TGTGCCAGCAGCCGCGCAGGGGGTCCGGGTAGAAACACTGAAGCTTTCTTT
cdr3_aa: CASSRAGGPGRNTEAFF
clone_size: few
j_call: TRBJ1-1
v_call: TRBV13
d_call: TRBD1

cdr3_nt: TGTGCCAGCAGTGAGATAGGACAGGGGGCTAACTATGGCTACACCTTC
cdr3_aa: CASSEIGQGANYGYTF
clone_size: once
j_call: TRBJ1-2
v_call: TRBV6-1
d_call: TRBD1

cdr3_nt: TGTGCCAGCAGCCCGCGACAGGCGAGCAATCAGCCCCAGCATTTT
cdr3_aa: CASSPRQASNQPQHF
clone_size: once
j_call: TRBJ1-5
v_call: TRBV5-6
d_call: -

cdr3_nt: TGTGCCAGCACCCCGGGGACATCAGGGGCCCAGCCCCAGCATTTT
cdr3_aa: CASTPGTSGAQPQHF
clone_size: few
j_call: TRBJ1-5
v_call: TRBV6-6
d_call: -

cdr3_nt: TGTGCCAGCAGCGGAGGACAGGGCCGCGAGCAGTACTTC
cdr3_aa: CASSGGQGREQYF
clone_size: once
j_call: TRBJ2-7
v_call: TRBV2
d_call: TRBD1

cdr3_nt: TGTGCTAGTGGTCCTACCACTAGCGATGAGCAGTTCTTC
cdr3_aa: CASGPTTSDEQFF
clone_size: -
j_call: TRBJ2-1
v_call: TRBV12-5
d_call: TRBD2

cdr3_nt: TGCGCCAGCAGTGAACGAGGGTTGAACACCGGGGAGCTGTTTTTT
cdr3_aa: CASSERGLNTGELFF
clone_size: many
j_call: TRBJ2-2
v_call: TRBV10-1
d_call: -

cdr3_nt: TGTGCCAGCACAGGACAGATTTCTTATCAGCCCCAGCATTTT
cdr3_aa: CASTGQISYQPQHF
clone_size: -
j_call: TRBJ1-5
v_call: TRBV28
d_call: -

cdr3_nt: TGTGCCAGCAGCCTTGCGGACTTCTACGGCTACACCTTC
cdr3_aa: CASSLADFYGYTF
clone_size: -
j_call: TRBJ1-2
v_call: TRBV6-5
d_call: -

cdr3_nt: TGTGCCAGCAGCTCGACTGTTTACAATGAGCAGTTCTTC
cdr3_aa: CASSSTVYNEQFF
clone_size: -
j_call: TRBJ2-1
v_call: TRBV7-2
d_call: -

cdr3_nt: TGTGCCAGCAGTCGGGACAGGAACACTGAAGCTTTCTTT
cdr3_aa: CASSRDRNTEAFF
clone_size: few
j_call: TRBJ1-1
v_call: TRBV2
d_call: TRBD1

cdr3_nt: TGCGCCAGCAGAGACGGAAGGGGGGATACGCAGTATTTT
cdr3_aa: CASRDGRGDTQYF
clone_size: -
j_call: TRBJ2-3
v_call: TRBV5-1
d_call: -

cdr3_nt: TGTGCCACCAGTGGGAGGGACGGCTACACCTTC
cdr3_aa: CATSGRDGYTF
clone_size: -
j_call: TRBJ1-2
v_call: TRBV24-1
d_call: -

cdr3_nt: TGTGCCAGCAGCATACAGGGTCAGGGCTACACCTTC
cdr3_aa: CASSIQGQGYTF
clone_size: once
j_call: TRBJ1-2
v_call: TRBV12-3/TRBV12-4
d_call: -

cdr3_nt: TGTGCCACCAGTGATCCGAATGACTCCATCACCGGGGAGCTGTTTTTT
cdr3_aa: CATSDPNDSITGELFF
clone_size: -
j_call: TRBJ2-2
v_call: TRBV24-1
d_call: -

cdr3_nt: TGCGCCAGCAGCTCAACAGGGTTAACCGGGGAGCTGTTTTTT
cdr3_aa: CASSSTGLTGELFF
clone_size: -
j_call: TRBJ2-2
v_call: TRBV5-1
d_call: -

cdr3_nt: TGCAGTGCTAGTACGGGGAACACTGAAGCTTTCTTT
cdr3_aa: CSASTGNTEAFF
clone_size: -
j_call: TRBJ1-1
v_call: TRBV20-1
d_call: -

cdr3_nt: TGCGCCAGCAGCCGAAGGACAGACCTCCCGGGCTATGGCTACACCTTC
cdr3_aa: CASSRRTDLPGYGYTF
clone_size: -
j_call: TRBJ1-2
v_call: TRBV5-1
d_call: -

cdr3_nt: TGTGCCAGCAGTGCACAGCTGAATAACTATGGCTACACCTTC
cdr3_aa: CASSAQLNNYGYTF
clone_size: -
j_call: TRBJ1-2
v_call: TRBV2
d_call: -

cdr3_nt: TGTGCCAGCAGCCAGACAGGGGTTACTCCCTACGAGCAGTACTTC
cdr3_aa: CASSQTGVTPYEQYF
clone_size: -
j_call: TRBJ2-7
v_call: TRBV11-2
d_call: TRBD1

cdr3_nt: TGTGCTAGTGGTTTGGTACCGGGGTTAGGTTACGAGCAGTACTTC
cdr3_aa: CASGLVPGLGYEQYF
clone_size: -
j_call: TRBJ2-7
v_call: TRBV12-5
d_call: -

cdr3_nt: TGTGCCTGGAGTGTGGGGGGGGATCAGCCCCAGCATTTT
cdr3_aa: CAWSVGGDQPQHF
clone_size: -
j_call: TRBJ1-5
v_call: TRBV30
d_call: -

cdr3_nt: TGCGCCAGCAGCTGGGGACTAGCGGCGAGCACAGATACGCAGTATTTT
cdr3_aa: CASSWGLAASTDTQYF
clone_size: once
j_call: TRBJ2-3
v_call: TRBV5-1
d_call: TRBD2

cdr3_nt: TGTGCCAGCAGCTCGAACTGGCAGGGAAACTATGGCTACACCTTC
cdr3_aa: CASSSNWQGNYGYTF
clone_size: -
j_call: TRBJ1-2
v_call: TRBV5-5
d_call: -

cdr3_nt: TGTGCCAGCAGAAGCCCACGCTCTGGAAACACCATATATTTT
cdr3_aa: CASRSPRSGNTIYF
clone_size: -
j_call: TRBJ1-3
v_call: TRBV7-2
d_call: -

cdr3_nt: TGTGCCTGGATTATACTAGGTGATAGCTCCTACAATGAGCAGTTCTTC
cdr3_aa: CAWIILGDSSYNEQFF
clone_size: -
j_call: TRBJ2-1
v_call: TRBV30
d_call: -

cdr3_nt: TGCGCCAGCAGCCCTGGTTTCTTGCGGAAAGCTTTCTTT
cdr3_aa: CASSPGFLRKAFF
clone_size: -
j_call: TRBJ1-1
v_call: TRBV5-1
d_call: -

cdr3_nt: TGTGCCAGTAGTGAGAGACAGGGTAGGTATGAAGCTTTCTTT
cdr3_aa: CASSERQGRYEAFF
clone_size: once
j_call: TRBJ1-1
v_call: TRBV19
d_call: TRBD1

cdr3_nt: TGTGCCAGCAGCCCTTCCTCCGGGACAGGGGAATCTGAAGCTTTCTTT
cdr3_aa: CASSPSSGTGESEAFF
clone_size: once
j_call: TRBJ1-1
v_call: TRBV9
d_call: TRBD1

cdr3_nt: TGTGCCTGCGGACAGGGGGCGGTCTTCTATGGCTACACCTTC
cdr3_aa: CACGQGAVFYGYTF
clone_size: -
j_call: TRBJ1-2
v_call: TRBV30
d_call: TRBD1

cdr3_nt: TGTGCCAGCAGCCCGGGGGACAGACTGAACTATGGCTACACCTTC
cdr3_aa: CASSPGDRLNYGYTF
clone_size: -
j_call: TRBJ1-2
v_call: TRBV7-6
d_call: TRBD1

cdr3_nt: TGTGCCAGCAGTTCCCGCAGGGGGGTCTATGGCTACACCTTC
cdr3_aa: CASSSRRGVYGYTF
clone_size: -
j_call: TRBJ1-2
v_call: TRBV6-5
d_call: TRBD1

cdr3_nt: TGCGCCAGCAGCCAAGGACAGGGTTTTGACTATGGCTACACCTTC
cdr3_aa: CASSQGQGFDYGYTF
clone_size: -
j_call: TRBJ1-2
v_call: TRBV4-1
d_call: TRBD1

cdr3_nt: TGTGCCAGCAGCTTAAGACAGGGGGGTGGCTACACCTTC
cdr3_aa: CASSLRQGGGYTF
clone_size: -
j_call: TRBJ1-2
v_call: TRBV7-3
d_call: TRBD1

cdr3_nt: TGCGCCAGCAGCCCCGGGACAGGGGCAAACTATGGCTACACCTTC
cdr3_aa: CASSPGTGANYGYTF
clone_size: -
j_call: TRBJ1-2
v_call: TRBV5-1
d_call: TRBD1

cdr3_nt: TGTGCCAGCAGTCCCAACCTACACACTGAAGCTTTCTTT
cdr3_aa: CASSPNLHTEAFF
clone_size: few
j_call: TRBJ1-1
v_call: TRBV27
d_call: -

cdr3_nt: TGTGCCAGCAAGGTCGGGACAAATAGCAATCAGCCCCAGCATTTT
cdr3_aa: CASKVGTNSNQPQHF
clone_size: -
j_call: TRBJ1-5
v_call: TRBV28
d_call: -

cdr3_nt: TGTGCCAGCAGCCAACTAGTATACCTCGGTGAGCAGTTCTTC
cdr3_aa: CASSQLVYLGEQFF
clone_size: -
j_call: TRBJ2-1
v_call: TRBV3-1/TRBV3-2
d_call: -

cdr3_nt: TGTGCCTGGAGAAACGCCCCCCCACTTCCTACTTCACCCCTCCACTTT
cdr3_aa: CAWRNAPPLPTSPLHF
clone_size: -
j_call: TRBJ1-6
v_call: TRBV30
d_call: -

cdr3_nt: TGTGCCAGCAGTGAGGTGGCGGGACAGCCCCAGCATTTT
cdr3_aa: CASSEVAGQPQHF
clone_size: -
j_call: TRBJ1-5
v_call: TRBV25-1
d_call: -